This TCR beta chain was sequenced during a study of blood T cell repertoires in COVID-19. Whole-study context: The United States, Italy and Spain were the sources of the acute and convalescent COVID-19 samples. T cells, B-cell-depleted T cells, or PBMCs supplied cDNA or gDNA.

Sequenced by immunoSEQ multiplex PCR; TCRdb stores in-frame clones only, minus some. The sample lists over 300,000 clones, approximately 88% occurring once. The V and J ends lost 3 bases and 0 bases respectively, with 7 bases between them. The germline V gene has CDR1 SGDLS and CDR2 YYNGEE. This CDR3 spans 13 amino acids. This TCR was recovered from a man aged 35-49 years with acute or convalescent COVID-19. The J gene is TRBJ2-7, the V gene TRBV9; D is possibly TRBD1 (6 bases). Sequencing was carried out using peripheral blood. The CDR3, as DNA: TGTGCCAGCAGCGGGGGGCCCTCCTACGAGCAGTACTTC. It translates to CASSGGPSYEQYF.